This TCR beta chain was sequenced for a study of CXCR3-negative and CXCR3-positive naive CD8 T cells. The authors prepared UMI-labeled TRB cDNA libraries by 5' RACE. Following a re-call of the 5' RACE reads, TCRdb has one entry per CDR3 protein and lacks DNA. The sample data list under 85,000 distinct CDR3 sequences. About this clonotype: Antigen: not known.

Study results and caveats: TCR strength was inferred from TRB CDR3 properties, while surface CD5 was comparable between naive subsets. Fresh PBMCs were used in most assays, and CXCR3 expression partially decreased after cryopreservation. Both naive subsets showed comparably high diversity, and memory CD8+ cells showed much lower diversity.

The CDR3 covers 11 residues. The V call is TRBV12-3 or TRBV12-4, the J call TRBJ2-5; TCRdb calls TRBD1, which cannot be checked without DNA. This TCR derives from a human donor in good health. Some clones in this sample may be carry-over from other donors' samples. Material: naive CXCR3- CD8+ T cells from blood. Subset specified: CD45RO-CCR7+CD27+CD95- naive CD8+ T cells lacking CXCR3 (TNR3-). The CDR3 here is CASTPGETQYF.